This TCR beta chain was profiled in a study of blood T cell repertoires in COVID-19. Assay used: immunoSEQ multiplex PCR; TCRdb lists only in-frame clones, some missing. The sample lists under 25,000 clones, around 85% occurring once. V shed 9 bases, J shed 2 bases, and the junction held 12 bases outside the gene matches. The CDR3 has 15 residues. Germline V gives CDR1 KGHSH, CDR2 LQKENI. The clonotype comes from a woman of 80 years or more with acute or convalescent COVID-19. Sequenced: peripheral blood. V and J are TRBV18 and TRBJ2-7; 8 bases fit TRBD1. The CDR3 here is CASGPLGQATYEQYF. Here the CDR3 DNA reads TGTGCCAGTGGCCCCCTGGGACAGGCCACCTACGAGCAGTACTTC.